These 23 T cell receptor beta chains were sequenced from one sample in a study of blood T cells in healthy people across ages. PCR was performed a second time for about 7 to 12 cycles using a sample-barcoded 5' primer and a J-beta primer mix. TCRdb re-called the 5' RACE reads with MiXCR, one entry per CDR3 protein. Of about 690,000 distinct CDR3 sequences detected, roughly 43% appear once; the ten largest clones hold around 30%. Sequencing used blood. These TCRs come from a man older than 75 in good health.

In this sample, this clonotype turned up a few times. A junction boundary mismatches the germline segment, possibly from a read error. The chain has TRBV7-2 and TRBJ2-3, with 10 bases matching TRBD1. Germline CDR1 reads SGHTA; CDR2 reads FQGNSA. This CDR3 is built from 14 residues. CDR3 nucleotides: TGTGCCGGCAGCCGCGACAGGGGGCAAGATACGCAGTATTTT. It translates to CAGSRDRGQDTQYF. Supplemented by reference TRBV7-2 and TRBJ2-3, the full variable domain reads GAGVSQSPSNKVTEKGKDVELRCDPISGHTALYWYRQSLGQGLEFLIYFQGNSAPDKSGLPSDRFSAERTGGSVSTLTIQRTQQEDSAVYLCAGSRDRGQDTQYFGPGTRLTVL.

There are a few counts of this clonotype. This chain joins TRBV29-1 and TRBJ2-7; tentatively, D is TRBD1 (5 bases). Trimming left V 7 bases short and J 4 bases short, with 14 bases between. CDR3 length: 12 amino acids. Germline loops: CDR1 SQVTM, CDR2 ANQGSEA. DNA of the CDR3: TGCAGCGCATCAGGGTCCAGGTACGAGCAGTACTTC. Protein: CSASGSRYEQYF.

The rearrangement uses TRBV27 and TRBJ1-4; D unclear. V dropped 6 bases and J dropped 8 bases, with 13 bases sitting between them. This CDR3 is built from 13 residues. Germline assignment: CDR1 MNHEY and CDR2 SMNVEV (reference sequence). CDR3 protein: CASSVGSPEKLFF. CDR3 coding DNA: TGTGCCAGCAGCGTAGGGTCGCCAGAAAAACTGTTTTTT.

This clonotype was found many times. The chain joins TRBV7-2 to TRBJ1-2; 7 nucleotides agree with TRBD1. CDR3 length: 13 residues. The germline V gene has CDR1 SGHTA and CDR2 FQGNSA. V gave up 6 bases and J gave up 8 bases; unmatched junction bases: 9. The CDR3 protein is CASRKEGAGGYTF. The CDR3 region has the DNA TGTGCCAGCAGAAAAGAGGGGGCAGGAGGCTACACCTTC.

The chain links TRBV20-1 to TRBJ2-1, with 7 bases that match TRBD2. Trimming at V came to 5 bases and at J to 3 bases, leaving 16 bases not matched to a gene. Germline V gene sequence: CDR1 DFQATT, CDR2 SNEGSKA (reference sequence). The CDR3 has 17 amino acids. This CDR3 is CSAHPGRGGRLYNEQFF. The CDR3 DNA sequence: TGCAGTGCTCACCCTGGGAGGGGAGGGCGGCTCTACAATGAGCAGTTCTTC.

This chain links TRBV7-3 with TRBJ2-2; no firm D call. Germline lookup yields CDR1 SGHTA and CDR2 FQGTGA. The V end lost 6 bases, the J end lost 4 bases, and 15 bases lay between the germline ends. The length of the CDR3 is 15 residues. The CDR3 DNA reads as TGTGCCAGCAGGTTCACTCCCGCCGGCACCGGGGAGCTGTTTTTT. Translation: CASRFTPAGTGELFF.

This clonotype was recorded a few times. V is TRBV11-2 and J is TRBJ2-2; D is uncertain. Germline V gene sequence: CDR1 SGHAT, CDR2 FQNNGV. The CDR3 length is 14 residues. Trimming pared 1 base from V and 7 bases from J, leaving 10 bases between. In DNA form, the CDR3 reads TGTGCCAGCAGCTTAGTAGGGCGTGGCGGGGAGCTGTTTTTT. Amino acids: CASSLVGRGGELFF.

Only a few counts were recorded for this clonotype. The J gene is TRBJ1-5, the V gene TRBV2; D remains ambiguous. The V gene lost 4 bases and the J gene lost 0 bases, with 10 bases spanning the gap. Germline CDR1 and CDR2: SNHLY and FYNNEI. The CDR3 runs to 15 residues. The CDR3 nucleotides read TGTGCCAGCAGTGGGAGTGGGAATAGCAATCAGCCCCAGCATTTT. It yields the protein CASSGSGNSNQPQHF.

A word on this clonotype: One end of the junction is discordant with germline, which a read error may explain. CDR3 protein: CAISETGDRGHEQFF. CDR3 in DNA: TGTGCCATTAGTGAGACTGGGGACAGGGGCCATGAGCAGTTCTTC. The rearrangement uses TRBV10-3 and TRBJ2-1; 10 bases align to TRBD1. The CDR3 extends over 15 amino acids. The germline CDR1 and CDR2 sequences are ENHRY and SYGVKD.

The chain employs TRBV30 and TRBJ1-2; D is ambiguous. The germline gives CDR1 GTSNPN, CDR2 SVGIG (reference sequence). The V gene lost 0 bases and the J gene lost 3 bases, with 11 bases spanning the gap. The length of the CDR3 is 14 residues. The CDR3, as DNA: TGTGCCTGGAGTGTTCGGGCAGGAGACTATGGCTACACCTTC. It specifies CAWSVRAGDYGYTF. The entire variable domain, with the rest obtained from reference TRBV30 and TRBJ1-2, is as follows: SQTIHQWPATLVQPVGSPLSLECTVEGTSNPNLYWYRQAAGRGLQLLFYSVGIGQISSEVPQNLSASRPQDRQFILSSKKLLLSDSGFYLCAWSVRAGDYGYTFGSGTRLTVV.

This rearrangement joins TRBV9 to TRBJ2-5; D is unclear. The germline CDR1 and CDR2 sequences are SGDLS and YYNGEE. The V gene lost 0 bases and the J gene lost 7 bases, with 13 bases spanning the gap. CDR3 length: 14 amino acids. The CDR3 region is CASSVEVTPRTQYF. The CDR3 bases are TGTGCCAGCAGCGTAGAGGTGACTCCAAGGACCCAGTACTTC.

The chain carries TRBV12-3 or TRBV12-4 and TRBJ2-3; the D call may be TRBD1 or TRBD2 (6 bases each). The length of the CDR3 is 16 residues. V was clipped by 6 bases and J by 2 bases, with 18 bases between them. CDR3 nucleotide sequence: TGTGCCAGCAGGGGCCGGGGGCAGGGGAACACAGATACGCAGTATTTT. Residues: CASRGRGQGNTDTQYF.

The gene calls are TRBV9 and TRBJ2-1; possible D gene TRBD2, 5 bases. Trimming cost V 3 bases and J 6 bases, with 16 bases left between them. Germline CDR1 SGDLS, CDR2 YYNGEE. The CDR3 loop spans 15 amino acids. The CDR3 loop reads CASSELPRGLNEQFF. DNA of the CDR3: TGTGCCAGCAGCGAACTCCCCCGAGGGCTCAATGAGCAGTTCTTC.

CDR3 in amino acids: CSARGGATYEQYF. DNA of the CDR3: TGCAGTGCTAGAGGAGGGGCAACCTACGAGCAGTACTTC. The chain combines TRBV20-1 with TRBJ2-7; possibly TRBD1 or TRBD2 for D (5 bases each). Per the germline V gene, CDR1 is DFQATT and CDR2 is SNEGSKA (reference sequence). The V end lost 1 base, the J end lost 2 bases, and 9 bases lay between the germline ends. The CDR3 has 13 residues.

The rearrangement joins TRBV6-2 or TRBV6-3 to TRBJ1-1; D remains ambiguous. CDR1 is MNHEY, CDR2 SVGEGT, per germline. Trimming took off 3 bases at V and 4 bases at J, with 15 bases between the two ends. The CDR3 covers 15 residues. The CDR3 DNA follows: TGTGCCAGCAGTTATTTCGGCTTTTCGTCCACTGAAGCTTTCTTT. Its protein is CASSYFGFSSTEAFF.

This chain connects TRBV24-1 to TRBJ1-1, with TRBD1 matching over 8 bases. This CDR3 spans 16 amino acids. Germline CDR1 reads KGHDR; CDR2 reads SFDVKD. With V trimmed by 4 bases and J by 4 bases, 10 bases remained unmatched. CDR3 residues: CATSDSGTGMSTEAFF. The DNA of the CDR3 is TGTGCCACCAGTGACTCCGGGACAGGTATGAGCACTGAAGCTTTCTTT.

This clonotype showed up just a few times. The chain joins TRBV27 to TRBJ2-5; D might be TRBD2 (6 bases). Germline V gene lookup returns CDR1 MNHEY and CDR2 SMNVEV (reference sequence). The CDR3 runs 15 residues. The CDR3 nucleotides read TGTACCACCTCACCGGGGATAGCGGCCCGGGAGACCCAGTACTTC. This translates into CTTSPGIAARETQYF.

CDR3 loop: CASSESWETQYF. The CDR3 bases are TGCGCCAGCAGTGAGTCTTGGGAGACCCAGTACTTC. This chain connects TRBV10-1 to TRBJ2-5; D call uncertain. The germline V and J ends were trimmed by 0 bases and 5 bases, with 4 bases remaining between them. Germline CDR1 reads WNHNN; CDR2 reads SYGVQD (reference sequence). The CDR3 sequence is 12 residues long.

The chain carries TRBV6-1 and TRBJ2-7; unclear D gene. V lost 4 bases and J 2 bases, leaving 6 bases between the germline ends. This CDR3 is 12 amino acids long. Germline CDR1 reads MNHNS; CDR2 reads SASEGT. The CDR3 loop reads CASSASAYEQYF. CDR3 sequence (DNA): TGTGCCAGCAGTGCTTCTGCCTACGAGCAGTACTTC.

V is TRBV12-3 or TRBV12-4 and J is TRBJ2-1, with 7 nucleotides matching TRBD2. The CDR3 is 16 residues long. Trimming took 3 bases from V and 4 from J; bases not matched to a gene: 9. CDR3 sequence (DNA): TGTGCCAGCAGTTTGGCCCGGGCGGGGGTTTACAATGAGCAGTTCTTC. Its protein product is CASSLARAGVYNEQFF.

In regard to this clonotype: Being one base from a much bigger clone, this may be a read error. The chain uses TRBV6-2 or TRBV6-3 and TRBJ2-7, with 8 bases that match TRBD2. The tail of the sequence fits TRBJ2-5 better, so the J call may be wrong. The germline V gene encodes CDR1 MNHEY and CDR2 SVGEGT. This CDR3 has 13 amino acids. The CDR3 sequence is CVSSEAGATTQYF. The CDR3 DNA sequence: TGTGTCAGCAGCGAAGCGGGGGCAACGACCCAGTACTTC.

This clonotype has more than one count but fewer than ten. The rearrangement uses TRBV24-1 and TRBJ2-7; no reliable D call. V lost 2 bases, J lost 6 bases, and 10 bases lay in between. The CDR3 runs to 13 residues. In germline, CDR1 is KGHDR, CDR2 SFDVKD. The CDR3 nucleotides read TGTGCCACCAGTGATTCCGTTGGCGGCGAGCAGTACTTC. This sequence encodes CATSDSVGGEQYF.

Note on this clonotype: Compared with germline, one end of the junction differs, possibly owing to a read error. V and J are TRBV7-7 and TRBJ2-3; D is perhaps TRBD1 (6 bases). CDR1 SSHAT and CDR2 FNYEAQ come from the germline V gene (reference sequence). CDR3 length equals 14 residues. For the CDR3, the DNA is TGTGCTAGCAGCGTAGGGGACACTACAGATACGCAGTATTTT. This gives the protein CASSVGDTTDTQYF.